One sample yielded the 30 T cell receptor beta chains listed below, sequenced in a study of cytomegalovirus exposure and HLA in healthy donors. PCR employed 60 Vbeta and 13 Jbeta primers. The protocol was immunoSEQ multiplex PCR, while the TCRdb copy is restricted to in-frame clones and leaves out a portion. The data show about 180,000 clones, more than 65% seen once. Source material: PBMCs. These receptors all come from a woman younger than 45 in good health and CMV-seropositive.

The chain links TRBV4-1 to TRBJ2-3, with 11 bases lining up with TRBD2. There are 15 residues in the CDR3. J gave up 3 bases and V 4 bases, and 3 bases lay outside the gene matches. Per the germline V gene, CDR1 is MGHRA and CDR2 is YSYEKL. The DNA for the CDR3 is TGCGCCAGCAGCCCGGGACTAGCGGATACAGATACGCAGTATTTT. It codes for CASSPGLADTDTQYF.

The rearrangement uses TRBV2 and TRBJ2-7; 9 nucleotides agree with TRBD1. CDR1 and CDR2 from the germline V gene are SNHLY and FYNNEI. This CDR3 has 14 amino acids. Unmatched junction bases numbered 3, after V lost 4 bases and J lost 2 bases. CDR3 residues: CASSADRGPYEQYF. CDR3 coding DNA: TGTGCCAGCAGTGCGGACAGGGGACCCTACGAGCAGTACTTC.

The chain combines TRBV5-1 with TRBJ2-7, with 11 bases lining up with TRBD1. The CDR3 consists of 16 residues. Trimming removed 2 bases from V and 5 bases from J; junction bases left unmatched: 9. Germline assignment: CDR1 SGHRS and CDR2 YFSETQ. Written as DNA, the CDR3 is TGCGCCAGCAGCTTATCCGGGACAGGGGGTATCAACGAGCAGTACTTC. It yields the protein CASSLSGTGGINEQYF.

The genes are TRBV7-9 and TRBJ2-6, with a weak D call TRBD1 (7 bases). V was shortened by 5 bases and J by 0 bases, with 20 bases between the two germline ends. CDR1 is SEHNR and CDR2 is FQNEAQ in the germline V gene (reference sequence). The CDR3 totals 19 residues. The CDR3 DNA is TGTGCCAGCAGCATGAGAGGGGGCAGGAGGGGCTCTGGGGCCAACGTCCTGACTTTC. This translates into CASSMRGGRRGSGANVLTF.

This clone appeared a single time. The chain is built from TRBV7-2 and TRBJ1-5, with D possibly being TRBD1 (5 bases). The length of the CDR3 is 15 residues. Germline assignment: CDR1 SGHTA and CDR2 FQGNSA. Between the trimmed V and J ends, which lost 2 bases and 6 bases, there was a span of 14 bases. The CDR3 nucleotides are TGTGCCAGCAGCTTAAGCAGGGAGGTTAGTCAGCCCCAGCATTTT. The encoded protein is CASSLSREVSQPQHF.

This clone was seen a handful of times. The genes are TRBV29-1 and TRBJ2-3; TRBD2 aligns across 8 bases. CDR3 length: 13 amino acids. The germline CDR1 and CDR2 sequences are SQVTM and ANQGSEA. Trimming cost V 4 bases and J 1 base; bases outside gene matches: 1. CDR3 nucleotides: TGCAGCGTTGTGCGGGGGGGCACAGATACGCAGTATTTT. Protein sequence: CSVVRGGTDTQYF.

This clone was seen only once. V usage is TRBV9 and J usage is TRBJ2-7, with 9 bases that match TRBD2. This CDR3 spans 16 amino acids. Germline CDR1 reads SGDLS; CDR2 reads YYNGEE. After removal of 0 bases from V and 2 bases from J, the junction contained 6 bases not matched to a gene. CDR3 amino acids: CASSVGASGVTYEQYF. CDR3 in DNA: TGTGCCAGCAGCGTAGGGGCTAGCGGGGTTACCTACGAGCAGTACTTC.

V is TRBV30 and J is TRBJ1-4; maybe TRBD1 (5 bases). Trimming took 1 base from V and 12 from J, leaving 21 bases between them. This CDR3 has 15 residues. Germline V lookup: CDR1 GTSNPN, CDR2 SVGIG (reference sequence). The CDR3 DNA sequence: TGTGCCTGGAGTGAGGGGAGGCCCTCTCAAGGGGAACTGTTTTTT. This gives the protein CAWSEGRPSQGELFF.

A word on this clone: Other DNA variants within this sample encode the same CDR3. The J gene is TRBJ2-7, the V gene TRBV7-9; D perhaps matches TRBD1 (6 bases). Between the trimmed V and J ends, which lost 3 bases and 0 bases, there was a span of 12 bases. This CDR3 has 15 amino acids. Per the germline V gene, CDR1 is SEHNR and CDR2 is FQNEAQ (reference sequence). CDR3 residues: CASSLGQGSSYEQYF. CDR3 coding DNA: TGTGCCAGCAGCTTGGGGCAGGGGAGCTCCTACGAGCAGTACTTC.

This clone was seen once. The rearrangement links TRBV6-5 to TRBJ1-2, with 9 bases fitting TRBD1. The CDR3 covers 12 residues. J gave up 5 bases and V 7 bases, and 2 bases lay outside the gene matches. Germline CDR1 and CDR2: MNHEY and SVGAGI. The CDR3 reads CASTGTGYGYTF. As DNA, the CDR3 is TGTGCCAGCACGGGGACAGGGTATGGCTACACCTTC.

J is TRBJ1-5 and V is TRBV5-4; weak D call: TRBD1 (6 bases). The CDR3 runs to 16 residues. Trimming took off 0 bases at V and 2 bases at J, with 12 bases between the two ends. Looked up from germline, CDR1 is SGHNT and CDR2 is YYREEE (reference sequence). The CDR3 sequence: CASSLDRGAGNQPQHF. The CDR3 DNA is TGTGCCAGCAGCTTGGATCGGGGGGCGGGCAATCAGCCCCAGCATTTT.

The chain employs TRBV5-1 and TRBJ2-5; 9 nucleotides line up with TRBD2. The ends lost 4 bases at V and 3 bases at J; junction bases unmatched: 4. Germline CDR1 reads SGHRS; CDR2 reads YFSETQ. There are 14 residues in the CDR3. The CDR3 DNA reads TGCGCCAGCAGCCGCCCTAGCGGGGAAGAGACCCAGTACTTC. Amino acid sequence: CASSRPSGEETQYF.

The rearrangement uses TRBV7-9 and TRBJ1-2; D is uncertain. CDR3 length equals 12 residues. Trimming took off 5 bases at V and 5 bases at J, with 9 bases between the two ends. CDR1 and CDR2 (germline): SEHNR, FQNEAQ (reference sequence). CDR3 bases: TGTGCCAGCAGCCTGGGAGGATATGGCTACACCTTC. The encoded protein is CASSLGGYGYTF.

The chain links TRBV7-8 to TRBJ2-7, with D hard to call. The CDR3 covers 16 residues. The germline V and J ends were trimmed by 0 bases and 0 bases, with 12 bases remaining between them. Germline V gene data show CDR1 as SGHVS and CDR2 as FQNEAQ. The CDR3 sequence: CASSLAPTHSSYEQYF. Written as DNA, the CDR3 is TGTGCCAGCAGCTTAGCGCCAACCCACTCCTCCTACGAGCAGTACTTC.

The J gene is TRBJ2-3, the V gene TRBV5-5, with D possibly matching TRBD2 (6 bases). The germline V gene has CDR1 SGHKS and CDR2 YYEKEE (reference sequence). The CDR3 is 15 residues long. The ends were cut back, 4 bases at V and 1 base at J, with 13 bases in the middle. CDR3 amino acids: CASSQTSSGTDTQYF. The CDR3 DNA follows: TGTGCCAGCAGCCAGACTAGTTCGGGCACAGATACGCAGTATTTT.

To note about this clone: One end of the junction fails to match germline, which may point to a read error. The chain joins TRBV5-1 to TRBJ2-1; a possible D gene is TRBD2 (6 bases). The CDR3 covers 14 residues. CDR1 is SGHRS and CDR2 is YFSETQ in the germline V gene. This CDR3 reads CASSRRDSDNEQFF. The CDR3 DNA is TGCGCCAGCAGCCGCCGGGACTCCGACAATGAGCAGTTCTTC.

The chain recombines TRBV7-9 with TRBJ2-7; a possible D gene is TRBD2 (5 bases). Trimming cost V 0 bases and J 6 bases, with 12 bases left between them. This CDR3 region has 14 residues. CDR1 and CDR2 (germline): SEHNR, FQNEAQ (reference sequence). The CDR3 is CASSLAAGGAEQYF. DNA of the CDR3: TGTGCCAGCAGCTTAGCGGCGGGCGGAGCCGAGCAGTACTTC.

The chain links TRBV7-9 to TRBJ1-1; unclear D gene. This CDR3 is 13 amino acids long. Trimming stripped 5 bases from V and 6 bases from J, with 13 bases between. CDR1 is SEHNR, CDR2 FQNEAQ, per germline (reference sequence). CDR3: CASSPAWRAEAFF. The DNA of the CDR3 is TGTGCCAGCAGCCCCGCCTGGCGGGCTGAAGCTTTCTTT.

This chain links TRBV5-1 with TRBJ2-2, with TRBD2 as a possible D gene (5 bases). The CDR3 is 14 amino acids. CDR1 and CDR2 from the germline V gene are SGHRS and YFSETQ. Trimming shortened V by 7 bases and J by 5 bases, and 15 bases separated the two germline ends. CDR3 sequence reads: CASVRDRGTGELFF. CDR3 bases: TGCGCCAGCGTCCGGGATCGAGGTACCGGGGAGCTGTTTTTT.

This chain connects TRBV6-5 to TRBJ2-7; TRBD1 aligns across 9 bases. Germline CDR1 reads MNHEY; CDR2 reads SVGAGI. The CDR3 length is 14 residues. V was pared by 6 bases and J by 1 base, with 4 bases of the junction left unmatched. The CDR3 reads CASSLGTGSYEQYF. The CDR3 DNA is TGTGCCAGCAGCCTAGGGACAGGGTCCTACGAGCAGTACTTC.

The rearrangement uses TRBV11-2 and TRBJ1-4; D possibly corresponds to TRBD1 (5 bases). Trimming removed 2 bases from V and 7 bases from J, with 5 bases in between. CDR1 SGHAT and CDR2 FQNNGV come from the germline V gene. This CDR3 has 12 residues. The CDR3 sequence: CASSLQGEKLFF. The CDR3 DNA is TGTGCCAGCAGCTTACAGGGTGAAAAACTGTTTTTT.

The chain links TRBV7-2 to TRBJ2-1, with D maybe TRBD1 (7 bases). With 3 bases removed from V and 7 bases from J, the gap between germline ends came to 13 bases. The germline CDR1 and CDR2 sequences are SGHTA and FQGNSA. The length of the CDR3 is 14 residues. CDR3 loop: CASSLSRGVNEQFF. CDR3 nucleotides: TGTGCCAGCAGCTTGTCCAGGGGGGTAAATGAGCAGTTCTTC.

This clone appeared a few times. This rearrangement joins TRBV4-3 to TRBJ2-1; 8 bases line up with TRBD1. CDR1 is LGHNA, CDR2 YSLEER, per germline. Trimming cost V 0 bases and J 9 bases; bases outside gene matches: 7. The CDR3 has 15 residues. CDR3 nucleotide sequence: TGCGCCAGCAGCCAAGATTCCAGGGGGCTTGGTGAGCAGTTCTTC. As protein: CASSQDSRGLGEQFF.

J is TRBJ2-1 and V is TRBV11-1, with D maybe TRBD1 (5 bases). The CDR3 contains 13 residues. The V end was cut by 4 bases, the J end by 4 bases, with 8 bases between. CDR1 and CDR2 from the germline V gene are SGHAT and FQDESV (reference sequence). CDR3 bases: TGTGCCAGCAGCTCCAGGGCTTACAATGAGCAGTTCTTC. Its protein is CASSSRAYNEQFF.

The chain carries TRBV7-2 and TRBJ1-3; D gene unclear. Germline V gene data show CDR1 as SGHTA and CDR2 as FQGNSA. V was pared by 2 bases and J by 2 bases, with 10 bases between. The CDR3 loop spans 15 amino acids. CDR3 residues: CASSLSGVAGNTIYF. In DNA form, the CDR3 reads TGTGCCAGCAGCTTAAGCGGGGTCGCTGGAAACACCATATATTTT.

The rearrangement links TRBV4-3 to TRBJ2-7; 7 nucleotides match TRBD2. The CDR3 extends over 15 amino acids. Germline V lookup: CDR1 LGHNA, CDR2 YSLEER. V lost 0 bases and J lost 2; bases outside the gene matches: 4. The CDR3 DNA reads as TGCGCCAGCAGCCAAGAGGGGGGGGAAGCCTACGAGCAGTACTTC. Its protein is CASSQEGGEAYEQYF.

The chain joins TRBV6-5 to TRBJ2-7; 9 nucleotides match TRBD1. The junction had 7 bases not matched to a gene; V was cut back by 1 base and J by 6 bases. The CDR3 consists of 15 residues. The germline gives CDR1 MNHEY, CDR2 SVGAGI. CDR3 bases: TGTGCCAGCAGTTACTGGGACAGGGTGGGGTCCGAGCAGTACTTC. Its translation is CASSYWDRVGSEQYF.

The chain links TRBV9 to TRBJ1-4; D remains unclear. The CDR3 is made up of 14 amino acids. Germline loops: CDR1 SGDLS, CDR2 YYNGEE. Trimming shortened V by 2 bases and J by 0 bases, and 5 bases separated the two germline ends. The CDR3 sequence: CASSVSATNEKLFF. DNA of the CDR3: TGTGCCAGCAGCGTCAGTGCAACTAATGAAAAACTGTTTTTT.

V and J are TRBV13 and TRBJ2-7, with D tentatively TRBD1 (6 bases). This CDR3 is built from 16 residues. Trimming removed 3 bases at V and 3 bases at J, with 18 bases between. Germline V CDR1 and CDR2: PRHDT, FYEKMQ (reference sequence). The CDR3 DNA follows: TGTGCCAGCAGCTTGAGCCTGAGGCAGGGGATCTACGAGCAGTACTTC. The encoded protein is CASSLSLRQGIYEQYF.

This clone was counted a few times. In nucleotides, the CDR3 is TGCGCCAGCAGCCAGGGACTAGCGGGGGCCCGGGCCGGGGAGCTGTTTTTT. The encoded protein is CASSQGLAGARAGELFF. This rearrangement joins TRBV4-3 to TRBJ2-2; 14 nucleotides agree with TRBD2. The germline V gene encodes CDR1 LGHNA and CDR2 YSLEER. The trim removed 3 bases at V and 6 bases at J, leaving 6 bases unmatched. The CDR3 covers 17 residues.